A single sample gave rise to the 7 T cell receptor beta chains below, sequenced in a study of regulatory T cells in long-lasting Graves disease. As to time point: persistent/refractory GD, antithyroid drugs over 5 years with positive TRAb. After RNA was extracted from PBMCs, the TCR library was made from it. HTBI primers from iRepertoire and Arm-PCR of CDR3 regions yielded the TCR beta libraries. TCRdb re-derived calls from the multiplex PCR reads in MiXCR, one entry per CDR3 protein. This sample has 400,000 to 500,000 distinct CDR3 sequences, with about 22% found just once. This specimen was peripheral blood mononuclear cells (PBMCs), taken when the disease was refractory, from a patient treated with antithyroid drugs. The source of these receptors is a female donor with Graves disease.

The V gene is TRBV6-2 or TRBV6-3, the J gene TRBJ2-1; D is ambiguous. The germline gives CDR1 MNHEY, CDR2 SVGEGT. V lost 10 bases to trimming and J lost 9 bases, with 13 bases between them. The CDR3 has 11 residues. The CDR3 loop reads CATATTGEQFF. As DNA, the CDR3 is TGTGCCACCGCAACTACCGGTGAGCAGTTCTTC.

In its sample, this clonotype was seen a few times. The chain uses TRBV15 and TRBJ1-5, with 9 bases identical to TRBD1. This CDR3 region has 15 residues. V shed 0 bases and J 4 bases; nucleotides not matched to a gene: 1. Germline V gene lookup returns CDR1 LNHNV and CDR2 YYDKDF (reference sequence). This chain's CDR3 is CATSRDGTGNQPQHF. The CDR3 coding sequence is TGTGCCACCAGCAGAGACGGGACAGGGAATCAGCCCCAGCATTTT.

A remark on this clonotype: A read error may explain this, as a much larger clone is one base away. V usage is TRBV12-3 or TRBV12-4 and J usage is TRBJ1-1; TRBD1 aligns across 7 bases. The CDR3 is 15 amino acids. Trimming at V came to 4 bases and at J to 3 bases, leaving 8 bases not matched to a gene. This CDR3 is CASSYQGVGDTEAFF. CDR3 nucleotide sequence: TGTGCCAGCAGTTACCAGGGGGTGGGAGACACTGAAGCTTTCTTT.

This clonotype was recorded many times. The rearrangement joins TRBV7-2 to TRBJ1-5, with D maybe TRBD1 (5 bases). Germline V gives CDR1 SGHTA, CDR2 FQGNSA. CDR3 size: 14 residues. Trimming removed 5 bases at V and 1 base at J, with 9 bases between. Here the CDR3 reads CASSRGVSNQPQHF. The CDR3 DNA follows: TGTGCCAGCAGCCGGGGCGTGAGCAATCAGCCCCAGCATTTT. The full variable domain, rest sourced from reference TRBV7-2 and TRBJ1-5, is GAGVSQSPSNKVTEKGKDVELRCDPISGHTALYWYRQSLGQGLEFLIYFQGNSAPDKSGLPSDRFSAERTGGSVSTLTIQRTQQEDSAVYLCASSRGVSNQPQHFGDGTRLSIL.

V usage is TRBV29-1 and J usage is TRBJ1-1; TRBD1 matches 11 bases. Germline V gene lookup returns CDR1 SQVTM and CDR2 ANQGSEA. This CDR3 has 14 residues. J lost 4 bases, V lost 6 bases, and 7 bases had no gene match. The CDR3 nucleotides read TGCAGCGTAGAGGGACAGGGGGATGGCACTGAAGCTTTCTTT. Residues: CSVEGQGDGTEAFF.

This clonotype has only a few counts. The chain is built from TRBV28 and TRBJ2-7; 9 nucleotides match TRBD1. Germline CDR1 and CDR2: MDHEN and SYDVKM. Unmatched junction bases numbered 6, after V lost 3 bases and J lost 12 bases. This CDR3 has 12 residues. DNA for the CDR3: TGTGCCAGCAGTTTCTCGGACAGGGGAGGGTACTTC. This translates into CASSFSDRGGYF.

J is TRBJ2-2 and V is TRBV5-6, with TRBD2 matching 13 bases. CDR1 SGHDT and CDR2 YYEEEE come from the germline V gene. Trimming took 4 bases from V and 5 from J; bases not matched to a gene: 5. The CDR3 is 16 residues long. The CDR3 loop is CASSPGLAGDTGELFF. The CDR3 DNA reads as TGTGCCAGCAGCCCCGGACTAGCGGGAGATACCGGGGAGCTGTTTTTT.